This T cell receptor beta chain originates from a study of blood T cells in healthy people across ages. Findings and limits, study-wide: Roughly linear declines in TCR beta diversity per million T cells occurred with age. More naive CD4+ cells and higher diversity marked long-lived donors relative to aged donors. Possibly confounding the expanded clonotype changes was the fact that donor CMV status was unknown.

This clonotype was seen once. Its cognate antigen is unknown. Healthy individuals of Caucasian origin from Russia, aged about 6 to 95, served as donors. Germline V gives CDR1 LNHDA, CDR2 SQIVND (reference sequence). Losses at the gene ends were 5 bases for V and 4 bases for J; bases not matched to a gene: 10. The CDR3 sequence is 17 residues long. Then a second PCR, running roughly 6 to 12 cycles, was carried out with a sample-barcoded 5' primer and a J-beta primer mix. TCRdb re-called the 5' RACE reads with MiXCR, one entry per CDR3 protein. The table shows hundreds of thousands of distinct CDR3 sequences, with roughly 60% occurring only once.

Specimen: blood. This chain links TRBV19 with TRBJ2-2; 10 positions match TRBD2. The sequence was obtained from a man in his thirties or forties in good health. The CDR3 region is CASSPQNSGGFTGELFF. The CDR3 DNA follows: TGTGCCAGTAGTCCCCAGAATAGCGGGGGGTTCACCGGGGAGCTGTTTTTT.